The TCR beta chain under discussion was sequenced for a study of T cell changes during pregnancy in multiple sclerosis. Germline V gene sequence: CDR1 MNHEY, CDR2 SMNVEV (reference sequence). V lost 3 bases to trimming and J lost 0 bases, with 15 bases between them. This CDR3 contains 17 residues. Generated by immunoSEQ multiplex PCR, the TCRdb table keeps only in-frame clones and is missing some. The data show approximately 53,000 clones, about 93% seen once. The TCR was taken from a female donor in good health, enrolled as a control in a pregnancy study. The starting material was CD4+ T cells from peripheral blood mononuclear cells, obtained after pregnancy. This chain connects TRBV27 to TRBJ1-5; no definite D call. The CDR3 region is CASSFRGVGYSNQPQHF. The DNA of the CDR3 is TGTGCCAGCAGTTTCCGGGGAGTAGGCTATAGCAATCAGCCCCAGCATTTT.